Shown below are 24 T cell receptor beta chains from a single sample sequenced in a study of vaccination effects on CD4 cells after COVID-19 (dated by TCRdb to between 2021 and 2024). The library came from the immunoSEQ multiplex PCR assay. TCRdb's version of the immuneACCESS table is confined to in-frame rearrangements and falls short of the full clone set. An unresolved V gene accounts for under half of the shortfall where checked; the remainder is of unknown origin. This sample comprises tens of thousands of clones, about two thirds of them detected only once. Roughly 10% of the sample goes to the ten largest clones. To identify antigen-specific CD4+ T cell clonotypes by their expansion, the ViraFEST assay first stimulated PBMC with viral peptide pools and then applied TCR sequencing. After approximately 11 days of culture, CD4+ T cells were isolated with the EasySep CD4+ T cell isolation kit. The absence of prior SARS-CoV-2 infection in healthy vaccine recipients was confirmed by negative nucleocapsid antibodies before and after vaccination.

No antigen has been assigned to these receptors. Here the sequenced sample was CD4+ T cells from PBMCs cultured with HCoV-NL63 spike peptides, taken before COVID-19 vaccination. What this sample's cell subset or site label stands for: HCoV-NL63 spike overlapping peptide pool stimulation. These receptors originate from a human donor who received a COVID-19 vaccine.

The chain carries TRBV13 and TRBJ1-3; 7 bases map to TRBD1. V lost 4 bases, J lost 1 base, and 1 base stayed unmatched. Germline values: CDR1 PRHDT, CDR2 FYEKMQ (reference sequence). CDR3 length: 14 residues. In DNA form, the CDR3 reads TGTGCCAGCAGCTACAGGGGATCTGGAAACACCATATATTTT. This codes for CASSYRGSGNTIYF.

This sequence joins TRBV6-5 and TRBJ1-6, with TRBD1 as a possible D gene (5 bases). V lost 6 bases and J lost 6, with 12 bases in between. Germline lookup yields CDR1 MNHEY and CDR2 SVGAGI. This CDR3 is 14 amino acids long. CDR3 sequence (DNA): TGTGCCAGCAGCCCCGGGACGTTTAATTCACCCCTCCACTTT. Residues: CASSPGTFNSPLHF.

The chain links TRBV19 to TRBJ2-3, with unresolved D. Trimming took 1 base from V and 2 from J, leaving 13 bases between them. The germline gives CDR1 LNHDA, CDR2 SQIVND (reference sequence). The CDR3 loop spans 16 amino acids. The CDR3 sequence is CASSIVGSLYTDTQYF. For the CDR3, the DNA is TGTGCCAGTAGTATAGTTGGCTCCCTCTACACAGATACGCAGTATTTT.

The CDR3: CASSRGQAASEAFF. The CDR3 nucleotides are TGTGCCAGCAGCCGGGGACAGGCGGCTTCTGAAGCTTTCTTT. The chain links TRBV5-4 to TRBJ1-1, with 8 bases aligning to TRBD1. Losses at the gene ends were 4 bases for V and 6 bases for J; bases not matched to a gene: 8. Germline V gives CDR1 SGHNT, CDR2 YYREEE (reference sequence). The CDR3 loop spans 14 amino acids.

V gene TRBV18 combines with J gene TRBJ1-1; TRBD1 is a possible D gene (6 bases). Germline V gene lookup returns CDR1 KGHSH and CDR2 LQKENI. Trimming took off 1 base at V and 10 bases at J, with 13 bases between the two ends. The CDR3 runs to 13 residues. CDR3 amino acids: CASSPRGGQGAFF. The DNA of the CDR3 is TGTGCCAGCTCACCACGCGGGGGGCAAGGAGCTTTCTTT.

The rearrangement joins TRBV11-3 to TRBJ1-1, with 7 bases that match TRBD1. The CDR3 spans 14 residues. Trimming at V came to 1 base and at J to 8 bases, leaving 7 bases not matched to a gene. Germline V lookup: CDR1 SGHNT, CDR2 YENEEA. This CDR3 is CASSLGAGTAEAFF. CDR3 bases: TGTGCCAGCAGCTTAGGCGCCGGGACAGCAGAAGCTTTCTTT.

This clone came up once. The gene calls are TRBV19 and TRBJ1-1; TRBD1 matches 8 bases. The CDR3 consists of 19 residues. V lost 2 bases, J lost 3 bases, and 17 bases stayed unmatched. Germline V gene lookup returns CDR1 LNHDA and CDR2 SQIVND (reference sequence). The CDR3 loop reads CASSILLSLAGGVDTEAFF. CDR3 nucleotide sequence: TGTGCCAGTAGTATATTACTATCCCTGGCAGGGGGCGTTGACACTGAAGCTTTCTTT.

The chain employs TRBV11-2 and TRBJ2-7, with a possible D match to TRBD2 (6 bases). Germline loops: CDR1 SGHAT, CDR2 FQNNGV. Trimming stripped 5 bases from V and 6 bases from J, with 14 bases between. CDR3 size: 13 residues. The CDR3 region has the DNA TGTGCCAGCAGCCAAGGGGCCGGGAGCGAGCAGTACTTC. Protein product: CASSQGAGSEQYF.

J is TRBJ1-4 and V is TRBV30; 9 nucleotides match TRBD1. V lost 3 bases and J lost 10; bases outside the gene matches: 9. The germline V gene has CDR1 GTSNPN and CDR2 SVGIG (reference sequence). The CDR3 covers 14 residues. The CDR3 DNA reads TGTGCCTGGAGGGGGACAGGGAAGGGACCAAAACTGTTTTTT. Amino acid sequence: CAWRGTGKGPKLFF.

The chain employs TRBV3-1 (or the pseudogene TRBV3-2) and TRBJ1-6; D may be TRBD1 (6 bases). The V and J ends lost 5 bases and 10 bases respectively, with 18 bases between them. This CDR3 has 15 amino acids. Per germline, CDR1 LGHDT and CDR2 YNNKEL (reference sequence). The CDR3 region has the DNA TGTGCCAGCAGCAACGGGGGCCAGCGTTCCTCACCCCTCCACTTT. Translated: CASSNGGQRSSPLHF.

This clone was detected a few times. The chain employs TRBV29-1 and TRBJ1-2; weak D call: TRBD1 (5 bases). This CDR3 is 15 amino acids long. Trimming removed 4 bases from V and 4 bases from J, with 19 bases in between. In germline, CDR1 is SQVTM, CDR2 ANQGSEA. CDR3 coding DNA: TGCAGCGTTGCAGCGGGGCCGGGATGGGCCTATGGCTACACCTTC. Translation: CSVAAGPGWAYGYTF. The full variable domain, in which reference TRBV29-1 and TRBJ1-2 provide the parts outside the CDR3, is SAVISQKPSRDICQRGTSLTIQCQVDSQVTMMFWYRQQPGQSLTLIATANQGSEATYESGFVIDKFPISRPNLTFSTLTVSNMSPEDSSIYLCSVAAGPGWAYGYTFGSGTRLTVV.

This clone was seen once. The chain recombines TRBV10-1 with TRBJ1-4; D is uncertain. Germline lookup yields CDR1 WNHNN and CDR2 SYGVQD (reference sequence). The CDR3 runs 14 residues. The ends were cut back, 3 bases at V and 6 bases at J, with 11 bases in the middle. The CDR3 DNA is TGCGCCAGCAGTGACGGGTCAGGTGATGAAAAACTGTTTTTT. Translated: CASSDGSGDEKLFF.

The J gene is TRBJ2-5, the V gene TRBV5-1, with 15 bases aligning to TRBD2. The V segment lost 0 bases and the J segment 2 bases; nucleotides outside the gene matches: 8. The CDR3 sequence is 19 residues long. Looked up from germline, CDR1 is SGHRS and CDR2 is YFSETQ. The CDR3 coding sequence is TGCGCCAGCAGCTTGGGGACTAGCGGGAGGGCCAGAAATCAAGAGACCCAGTACTTC. This gives the protein CASSLGTSGRARNQETQYF.

This clone was found a few times. The V call is TRBV2, the J call TRBJ2-3, with D uncertain. The V end was cut by 5 bases, the J end by 2 bases, with 8 bases between. The CDR3 is made up of 13 amino acids. Germline V gene sequence: CDR1 SNHLY, CDR2 FYNNEI. The CDR3 DNA follows: TGTGCCAGCAGTCCGCCGTTCACAGATACGCAGTATTTT. Protein sequence: CASSPPFTDTQYF.

The J gene is TRBJ2-2, the V gene TRBV5-1, with TRBD1 matching over 8 bases. V shed 4 bases, J shed 6 bases, and the junction held 8 bases outside the gene matches. This CDR3 comprises 15 residues. Germline lookup yields CDR1 SGHRS and CDR2 YFSETQ. The CDR3 here is CASSERTGSSGELFF. CDR3 in DNA: TGCGCCAGCAGCGAAAGGACAGGGTCCTCCGGGGAGCTGTTTTTT.

The CDR3 sequence is CASSSPSGGETQYF. CDR3 DNA sequence: TGTGCCAGCAGTTCCCCTAGCGGGGGGGAGACCCAGTACTTC. The chain uses TRBV28 and TRBJ2-5; 11 nucleotides align to TRBD2. Germline V gene data show CDR1 as MDHEN and CDR2 as SYDVKM. The V gene end was trimmed by 4 bases and the J gene end by 5 bases; junction bases not matched to a gene: 3. CDR3 length: 14 residues.

The J gene is TRBJ2-5, the V gene TRBV24-1; D might be TRBD1 or TRBD2, each matching 6 bases. Trimming took off 1 base at V and 6 bases at J, with 14 bases between the two ends. This CDR3 comprises 15 residues. CDR1 and CDR2 from the germline V gene are KGHDR and SFDVKD. The CDR3 protein is CATSDFLGGVKTQYF. CDR3 in DNA: TGTGCCACCAGTGATTTCTTGGGGGGCGTAAAGACCCAGTACTTC.

This clone was found a few times. The chain has TRBV5-4 and TRBJ2-1; D is ambiguous. Trimming took off 6 bases at V and 8 bases at J, with 15 bases between the two ends. Per the germline V gene, CDR1 is SGHNT and CDR2 is YYREEE (reference sequence). The CDR3 has 13 amino acids. CDR3 coding DNA: TGTGCCAGCACCCTGTCCGGACGGGATGAGCAGTTCTTC. Amino acid sequence: CASTLSGRDEQFF.

V is TRBV5-4 and J is TRBJ1-2; a possible D gene is TRBD1 (5 bases). Germline values: CDR1 SGHNT, CDR2 YYREEE (reference sequence). The germline V and J ends were trimmed by 4 bases and 1 base, with 11 bases remaining between them. The length of the CDR3 is 14 residues. The CDR3 DNA is TGTGCCAGCAGCCCTGACAGTGTTAACTATGGCTACACCTTC. Protein product: CASSPDSVNYGYTF.

This chain uses TRBV6-4 with TRBJ2-3, with D uncertain. This CDR3 comprises 14 residues. Germline CDR1 is MRHNA and CDR2 is SNTAGT. V lost 2 bases and J 4 bases, leaving 10 bases between the germline ends. The CDR3 region has the DNA TGTGCCAGCAGTGACCCAACTAAGCCAGATACGCAGTATTTT. As protein: CASSDPTKPDTQYF.

The chain has TRBV11-2 and TRBJ2-7; 8 bases match TRBD2. The V segment lost 1 base and the J segment 0 bases; nucleotides outside the gene matches: 11. The CDR3 is made up of 18 amino acids. Germline loops: CDR1 SGHAT, CDR2 FQNNGV. The CDR3 region is CASSLVRSLLADSYEQYF. The CDR3 DNA reads TGTGCCAGCAGCTTAGTACGGAGTTTACTAGCGGACTCCTACGAGCAGTACTTC.

The rearrangement uses TRBV11-2 and TRBJ2-7; 10 bases line up with TRBD2. The V and J ends lost 5 bases and 9 bases, in that order; junction bases with no gene match: 13. The CDR3 runs 15 residues. From germline, CDR1 is SGHAT and CDR2 FQNNGV. The DNA for the CDR3 is TGTGCCAGCAGCCGCACTAGCGGGGCCTTTAGTGGGCAGTACTTC. This translates into CASSRTSGAFSGQYF.

The chain links TRBV10-2 to TRBJ1-2, with D uncertain. V shed 10 bases and J shed 4 bases, with 16 bases lying between them. The germline gives CDR1 WSHSY, CDR2 SAAADI. The CDR3 totals 13 residues. The CDR3 DNA reads as TGCGCCATCTTTGATAGTCAGTTCTATGGCTACACCTTC. Protein product: CAIFDSQFYGYTF.

The V call is TRBV6-5, the J call TRBJ2-7; TRBD2 is a possible D gene (6 bases). The CDR3 contains 12 residues. The germline V gene has CDR1 MNHEY and CDR2 SVGAGI. V gave up 8 bases and J gave up 0 bases, with 8 bases separating them. For the CDR3, the DNA is TGTGCCAGCTTCGGGGGCTCCTACGAGCAGTACTTC. It translates to CASFGGSYEQYF.